This TCR beta chain was captured by sequencing in a study of early T cells in non-severe SARS-CoV-2 infection. Study details: With bulk RNA from unsorted whole blood as input, sequencing yielded unpaired chains.

The V and J ends lost 5 bases and 8 bases, in that order; junction bases with no gene match: 9. This CDR3 is built from 16 residues. Germline values: CDR1 SEHNR, CDR2 FQNEAQ (reference sequence). Unique molecular identifier tags were affixed to discrete cDNA molecules. TCRdb passed the 5' RACE reads through MiXCR, listing each CDR3 protein once. The sample lists over 70,000 distinct CDR3 sequences; about an eighth were seen once. Findings and caveats of the study: CD4 and private specificities were missed by VDJdb matching, which favored anti-spike CD8 responses.

This clonotype was observed a few times. Its matching antigen is unknown. The TCR sequence derives from an adult who was a healthcare worker with PCR-confirmed SARS-CoV-2 infection or an uninfected control (not recorded which). Material: whole blood. The chain is built from TRBV7-9 and TRBJ2-1, with 13 nucleotides matching TRBD2. Written as DNA, the CDR3 is TGTGCCAGCAGCCCGGGGGGGACTAGCGGGAACGATGAGCAGTTCTTC. As protein: CASSPGGTSGNDEQFF.